This is a list of T cell receptor beta chains from one sample in a study of long-term antiretroviral therapy in people with HIV. Only in-frame clones appear in the TCRdb table, and some are missing; sequencing was by immunoSEQ multiplex PCR. The data contain about 22,000 clones, 70% to 90% of them singletons. Source: unsorted PBMCs, taken 0.6 years after starting antiretroviral therapy. Receptors were obtained from a man between 60 and 75 years old with HIV. CDR3s include the opening cysteine and the closing phenylalanine or tryptophan. A D gene is named only where the DNA matches it firmly.

v_gene,j_gene,d_gene,CDR3nt,CDR3aa
TRBV5-1,TRBJ1-5,-,TGCGCCAGCAGCTTGCTGGGGGAACAGCCCCAGCATTTT,CASSLLGEQPQHF
TRBV7-3,TRBJ2-1,-,TGTGCCAGCAGCTTAGGAAGGACTGAGCAGTTCTTC,CASSLGRTEQFF
TRBV5-6,TRBJ1-1,TRBD1,TGTGCCAGCAGCCTGGGACAGGGCCTATTCTACTCTGAAGCTTTCTTT,CASSLGQGLFYSEAFF
TRBV18,TRBJ2-7,-,TGTGCCAGCTCACCGCTCAGAGGATCCTACGAGCAGTACTTC,CASSPLRGSYEQYF
TRBV5-1,TRBJ2-3,TRBD2,TGCGCCAGCAGCACCGGGACTAGCGGCACAGATACGCAGTATTTT,CASSTGTSGTDTQYF
TRBV10-1,TRBJ2-5,TRBD2,TGCGCCAGCAGTGAGTCACTAGCGGCCGGGACCCAGTACTTC,CASSESLAAGTQYF
TRBV5-1,TRBJ2-5,-,TGCGCCAGCAGCTTATTACCCGACCAAGAGACCCAGTACTTC,CASSLLPDQETQYF
TRBV15,TRBJ2-1,-,TGTGCCACCAGCAGCGGAACGCTTTTCCAGTTCTTC,CATSSGTLFQFF
TRBV6-1,TRBJ1-2,-,TGTGCCAGCAGTGAAGGATCCCTGTATGGCTACACCTTC,CASSEGSLYGYTF
TRBV7-2,TRBJ2-1,-,TGTGCCCCGTTCGCGGGGATGGGCAATGAGCAGTTCTTC,CAPFAGMGNEQFF
TRBV29-1,TRBJ2-7,TRBD2,TGCAGCGTCGTGCTGGGACTAGCGGGGATTGAGCAGTACTTC,CSVVLGLAGIEQYF
TRBV28,TRBJ1-6,-,TGTGCCAGCAAAGATGGTAATTCACCCCTCCACTTT,CASKDGNSPLHF
TRBV7-6,TRBJ2-7,TRBD2,TGTGCCAGCAGCTTAGAAAGCGGGAGCTTCTCCTACGAGCAGTACTTC,CASSLESGSFSYEQYF
TRBV5-1,TRBJ2-1,-,TGCGCCAGCAGCTTCACTTTCAGCCCCTACAATGAGCAGTTCTTC,CASSFTFSPYNEQFF
TRBV19,TRBJ2-7,TRBD1,TGTGCCAGTAGTATACAATTGACAGGGACCCACGAGCAGTACTTC,CASSIQLTGTHEQYF
TRBV7-9,TRBJ2-7,TRBD1,TGTGCCAGCAGCTTCACAGGGGGCAGCGAGCAGTACTTC,CASSFTGGSEQYF